This TCR beta chain derives from a study of PD-1 blockade in classical Hodgkin lymphoma. Time point given: newly diagnosed, previously untreated cHL patient sample. TCRdb keeps only in-frame clones here, not all; method: immunoSEQ multiplex PCR. The sample lists over 60,000 clones; 93% were seen once. Germline CDR1 is KGHSH and CDR2 is LQKENI. The ends were cut back, 5 bases at V and 2 bases at J, with 12 bases in the middle. The CDR3 runs 14 residues. Sequencing input: peripheral blood mononuclear cells (PBMCs). The TCR was taken from a human donor with classical Hodgkin lymphoma. The chain carries TRBV18 and TRBJ1-1, with D possibly matching TRBD1 (6 bases). Written as DNA, the CDR3 is TGTGCCAGCTCAACGATACAGGGAAACACTGAAGCTTTCTTT. The encoded protein is CASSTIQGNTEAFF.